This T cell receptor beta chain stems from a study of neurological immune-mediated disorders. There are many counts of this clonotype. The antigen remains undetermined. The CDR3 length is 15 residues. Trimming pared 2 bases from V and 4 bases from J, leaving 12 bases between. Germline V gene lookup returns CDR1 LGHDT and CDR2 YNNKEL (reference sequence). Regarding the study as a whole: Multiple sclerosis patients had less TCR clonal expansion than even healthy controls, unlike HTLV-1-associated myelopathy.

The cDNA was produced through 5'RACE with 10-nucleotide random UMIs. TCRdb recomputed calls from the 5' RACE reads with MiXCR, one row per CDR3 protein. The sample includes about 70,000 distinct CDR3 sequences, about 3% seen only once; the top ten take under 6.5%. The clonotype comes from a woman aged 45 to 65 with multiple sclerosis. V gene TRBV3-1 combines with J gene TRBJ1-5; the D gene is possibly TRBD1 (5 bases). Sequences were obtained from PBMCs. The CDR3 here is CASSQTRGGNQPQHF. Written as DNA, the CDR3 is TGTGCCAGCAGCCAAACCCGGGGCGGAAATCAGCCCCAGCATTTT. Full variable domain (missing parts from reference TRBV3-1 and TRBJ1-5): DTAVSQTPKYLVTQMGNDKSIKCEQNLGHDTMYWYKQDSKKFLKIMFSYNNKELIINETVPNRFSPKSPDKAHLNLHINSLELGDSAVYFCASSQTRGGNQPQHFGDGTRLSIL.